These T cell receptor beta chains were read from a single sample in a study of molecular identifiers for immune sequencing clone quantification. In TCRdb, the PCR reads were re-called with MiXCR into one record per CDR3 protein. The data hold some 59,000 distinct CDR3 sequences, with under 30% observed a single time. The sequencing sample was made of naive CD8+ T cells from blood, with Jurkat cell RNA spiked in. The receptors were sampled from a human donor in good health. Some libraries in this study had Jurkat cell RNA spiked in. The CDR3 runs from the conserved cysteine through the conserved F or W. Fields, in order: J gene, clone size, D gene, V gene, CDR3 DNA, CDR3 protein. A D gene is named only where the DNA matches it firmly. Only some rows state a clone size, as once, few, many or a class for expanded clones.

J gene: TRBJ2-7
clone size: many
D gene: TRBD2
V gene: TRBV2
CDR3 DNA: TGTGCCAGCCTGGAACGCGGGGGGGCCTACGAGCAGTACTTC
CDR3 protein: CASLERGGAYEQYF

J gene: TRBJ2-7
clone size: many
D gene: NA
V gene: TRBV4-3
CDR3 DNA: TGCGCCAGCAGCCAAGAGGCCTCGGGATTGGGGTACGAGCAGTACTTC
CDR3 protein: CASSQEASGLGYEQYF

J gene: TRBJ1-4
clone size: few
D gene: NA
V gene: TRBV29-1
CDR3 DNA: TGCAGCGTCCCATCCGAGGGTGAAAAACTGTTTTTT
CDR3 protein: CSVPSEGEKLFF

J gene: TRBJ2-6
clone size: few
D gene: NA
V gene: TRBV18
CDR3 DNA: TGTGCCAGCTCACCACCGAGGGCTTCTGGGGCCAACGTCCTGACTTTC
CDR3 protein: CASSPPRASGANVLTF

J gene: TRBJ2-2
clone size: many
D gene: TRBD2
V gene: TRBV4-3
CDR3 DNA: TGCGCCAGCAGCCAAAGTTCTAGCGGGAGGGCCGCCGGGGAGCTGTTTTTT
CDR3 protein: CASSQSSSGRAAGELFF

J gene: TRBJ2-1
clone size: NA
D gene: TRBD1
V gene: TRBV28
CDR3 DNA: TGTGCCAGCAGTCCCAGGGTCCGGACAGGGGGCGCGGATGAGCAGTTCTTC
CDR3 protein: CASSPRVRTGGADEQFF

J gene: TRBJ2-7
clone size: NA
D gene: TRBD1
V gene: TRBV7-9
CDR3 DNA: TGTGCCAGCAGCGAGACAGGGGACATCAACGAGCAGTACTTC
CDR3 protein: CASSETGDINEQYF

J gene: TRBJ1-2
clone size: many
D gene: NA
V gene: TRBV28
CDR3 DNA: TGTGCCAGCAGTTTGGGCTCTTCTAACTATGGCTACACCTTC
CDR3 protein: CASSLGSSNYGYTF

J gene: TRBJ2-3
clone size: many
D gene: TRBD1
V gene: TRBV7-9
CDR3 DNA: TGTGCCAGCAGCTTGGCAGGGGGCACCACAGATACGCAGTATTTT
CDR3 protein: CASSLAGGTTDTQYF

J gene: TRBJ2-7
clone size: many
D gene: TRBD1
V gene: TRBV27
CDR3 DNA: TGTGCCAGCAGTTTTGGGACAGGATACGAGCAGTACTTC
CDR3 protein: CASSFGTGYEQYF

J gene: TRBJ1-1
clone size: few
D gene: TRBD1
V gene: TRBV11-3
CDR3 DNA: TGTGCCAGCAGCTTTAGATCCTGGACAGGCGATGACACTGAAGCTTTCTTT
CDR3 protein: CASSFRSWTGDDTEAFF

J gene: TRBJ2-7
clone size: many
D gene: NA
V gene: TRBV6-2/TRBV6-3
CDR3 DNA: TGTGCCAGCAGTTACGGAGTAGCGGAGGGCTACGAGCAGTACTTC
CDR3 protein: CASSYGVAEGYEQYF

J gene: TRBJ2-3
clone size: many
D gene: NA
V gene: TRBV12-3/TRBV12-4
CDR3 DNA: TGTGCCAGCAGTTTAGTTGCGAGGGGCACAGATACGCAGTATTTT
CDR3 protein: CASSLVARGTDTQYF

J gene: TRBJ2-7
clone size: many
D gene: NA
V gene: TRBV20-1
CDR3 DNA: TGCAGTGCTAGAGGCGAGGGGGGGGGTCTGATCTACGAGCAGTACTTC
CDR3 protein: CSARGEGGGLIYEQYF

J gene: TRBJ2-2
clone size: NA
D gene: NA
V gene: TRBV9
CDR3 DNA: TGTGCCAGCAGTCTGGAGGGGACCGGGGAGCTGTTTTTT
CDR3 protein: CASSLEGTGELFF

J gene: TRBJ2-3
clone size: few
D gene: TRBD2
V gene: TRBV6-4
CDR3 DNA: TGTGCCAGCAGTGAGACTAGCGGAATCACAGGTACGCAGTATTTT
CDR3 protein: CASSETSGITGTQYF

J gene: TRBJ2-1
clone size: NA
D gene: NA
V gene: TRBV27
CDR3 DNA: TGTGCCAGCAGTCCTCGCAGTAGCGCAGGCTACAATGAGCAGTTCTTC
CDR3 protein: CASSPRSSAGYNEQFF

J gene: TRBJ2-7
clone size: many
D gene: TRBD2
V gene: TRBV20-1
CDR3 DNA: TGCAGTGCTACTACGGGACTAGCGGCCTCCTACGAGCAGTACTTC
CDR3 protein: CSATTGLAASYEQYF

J gene: TRBJ2-1
clone size: few
D gene: NA
V gene: TRBV11-2
CDR3 DNA: TGTGCCAGCAGCTTAGATCCCGGGGAACGGAGCTCCTACAATGAGCAGTTCTTC
CDR3 protein: CASSLDPGERSSYNEQFF

J gene: TRBJ2-3
clone size: NA
D gene: TRBD2
V gene: TRBV27
CDR3 DNA: TGTGCCAGCAGTTTATTGGGACTAGCGGGAGGCCCCACAGATACGCAGTATTTT
CDR3 protein: CASSLLGLAGGPTDTQYF

J gene: TRBJ2-7
clone size: many
D gene: TRBD1
V gene: TRBV5-1
CDR3 DNA: TGCGCCAGCAGCTTGGGACAGGGGGCGTCCTACGAGCAGTACTTC
CDR3 protein: CASSLGQGASYEQYF

J gene: TRBJ2-1
clone size: few
D gene: TRBD2
V gene: TRBV4-3
CDR3 DNA: TGCGCCGGCAGCCAAGATGAGGGAGCGGGAGGGCACAATGAGCAGTTCTTC
CDR3 protein: CAGSQDEGAGGHNEQFF

J gene: TRBJ2-1
clone size: many
D gene: NA
V gene: TRBV27
CDR3 DNA: TGTGCCAGCAGTTTAGGATCGCGGGGACACAATGAGCAGTTCTTC
CDR3 protein: CASSLGSRGHNEQFF